This entry is about one T cell receptor (beta chain). Its antigen is still unknown. The CDR3 totals 18 residues. The germline V gene encodes CDR1 MDHEN and CDR2 SYDVKM. V was pared by 4 bases and J by 2 bases, with 14 bases of the junction left unmatched. The source of the sample is a study of shared clonotypes between healthy human individuals. Positively selected for CCR7, the CD45RO-negative cells used as naive CD8 cells excluded terminally differentiated effector memory CD45RA+ cells. Sequenced by immunoSEQ multiplex PCR; TCRdb stores in-frame clones only, minus some. The repertoire holds millions of clones, with 85% to 95% as singletons. Regarding the study as a whole: Clonotypes shared by all four sorted-subset donors had higher generation probabilities than non-shared clonotypes. Donor clonotype sharing was expected to depend on sequencing depth.

This sequence joins TRBV28 and TRBJ2-5, with TRBD1 identical over 9 bases. Sequenced material: naive CD8+ T cells from PBMCs. The sequence came from a man younger than 30 in good health. Some clones in this sample may be carry-over from other donors' samples. The CDR3 coding sequence is TGTGCCAGCAGTTATTGGGTGGGGACAGGGAGCCTACAAGAGACCCAGTACTTC. Translating gives CASSYWVGTGSLQETQYF.